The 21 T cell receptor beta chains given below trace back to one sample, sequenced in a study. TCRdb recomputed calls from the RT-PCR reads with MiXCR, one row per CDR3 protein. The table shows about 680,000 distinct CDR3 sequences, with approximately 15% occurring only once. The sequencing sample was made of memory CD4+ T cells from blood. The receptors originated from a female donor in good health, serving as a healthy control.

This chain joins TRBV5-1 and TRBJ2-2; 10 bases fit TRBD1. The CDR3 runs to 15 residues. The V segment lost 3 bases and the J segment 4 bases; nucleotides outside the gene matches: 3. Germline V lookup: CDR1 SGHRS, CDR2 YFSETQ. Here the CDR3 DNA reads TGCGCCAGCAGCTCCGGGACAGGGGTCACCGGGGAGCTGTTTTTT. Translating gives CASSSGTGVTGELFF.

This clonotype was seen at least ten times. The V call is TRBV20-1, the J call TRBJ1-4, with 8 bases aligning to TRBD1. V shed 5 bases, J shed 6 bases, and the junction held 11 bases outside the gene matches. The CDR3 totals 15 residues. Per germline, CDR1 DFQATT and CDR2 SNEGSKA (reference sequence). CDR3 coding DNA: TGCAGTGCTGGCAGAACCGGGACAGGTTATGAAAAACTGTTTTTT. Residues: CSAGRTGTGYEKLFF.

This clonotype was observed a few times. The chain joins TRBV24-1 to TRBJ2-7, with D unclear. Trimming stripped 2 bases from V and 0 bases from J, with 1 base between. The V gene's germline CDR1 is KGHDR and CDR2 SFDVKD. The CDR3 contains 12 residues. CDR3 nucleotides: TGTGCCACCAGTGATTCCTCCTACGAGCAGTACTTC. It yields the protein CATSDSSYEQYF.

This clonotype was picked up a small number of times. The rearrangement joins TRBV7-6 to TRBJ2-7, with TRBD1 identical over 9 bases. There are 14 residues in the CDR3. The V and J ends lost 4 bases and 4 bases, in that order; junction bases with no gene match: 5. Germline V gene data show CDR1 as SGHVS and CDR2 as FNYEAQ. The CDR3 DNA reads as TGTGCCAGCAGCTCAATGACAGGGGGGTACGAGCAGTACTTC. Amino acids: CASSSMTGGYEQYF.

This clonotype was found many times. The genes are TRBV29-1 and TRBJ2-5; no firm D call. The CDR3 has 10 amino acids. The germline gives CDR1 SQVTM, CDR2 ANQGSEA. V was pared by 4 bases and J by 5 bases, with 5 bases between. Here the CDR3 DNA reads TGCAGCGTTGCCTGGGAGACCCAGTACTTC. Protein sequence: CSVAWETQYF. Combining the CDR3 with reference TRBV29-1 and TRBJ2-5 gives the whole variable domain SAVISQKPSRDICQRGTSLTIQCQVDSQVTMMFWYRQQPGQSLTLIATANQGSEATYESGFVIDKFPISRPNLTFSTLTVSNMSPEDSSIYLCSVAWETQYFGPGTRLLVL.

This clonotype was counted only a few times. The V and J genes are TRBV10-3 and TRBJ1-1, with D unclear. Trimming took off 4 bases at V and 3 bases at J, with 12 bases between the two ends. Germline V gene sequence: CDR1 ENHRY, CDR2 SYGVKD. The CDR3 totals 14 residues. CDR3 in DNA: TGTGCCATCAGTGGTACGACGTTAGACACTGAAGCTTTCTTT. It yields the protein CAISGTTLDTEAFF.

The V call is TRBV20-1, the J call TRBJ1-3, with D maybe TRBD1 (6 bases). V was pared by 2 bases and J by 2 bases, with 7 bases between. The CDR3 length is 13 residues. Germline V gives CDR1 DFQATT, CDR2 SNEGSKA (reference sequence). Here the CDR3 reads CSARWGPGNTIYF. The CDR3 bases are TGCAGTGCTAGATGGGGGCCTGGAAACACCATATATTTT.

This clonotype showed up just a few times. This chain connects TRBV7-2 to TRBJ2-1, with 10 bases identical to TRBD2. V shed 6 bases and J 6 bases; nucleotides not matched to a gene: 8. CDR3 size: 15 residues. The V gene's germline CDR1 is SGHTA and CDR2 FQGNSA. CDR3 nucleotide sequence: TGTGCCAGCAGTCCTCTAGCGGGAGTAGTCAATGAGCAGTTCTTC. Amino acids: CASSPLAGVVNEQFF. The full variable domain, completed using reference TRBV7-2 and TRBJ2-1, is GAGVSQSPSNKVTEKGKDVELRCDPISGHTALYWYRQSLGQGLEFLIYFQGNSAPDKSGLPSDRFSAERTGGSVSTLTIQRTQQEDSAVYLCASSPLAGVVNEQFFGPGTRLTVL.

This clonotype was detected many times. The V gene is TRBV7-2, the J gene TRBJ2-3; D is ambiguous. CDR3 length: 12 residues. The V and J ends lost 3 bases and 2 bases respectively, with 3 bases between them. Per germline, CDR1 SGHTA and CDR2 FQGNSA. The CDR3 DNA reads TGTGCCAGCAGCTTTTACACAGATACGCAGTATTTT. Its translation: CASSFYTDTQYF.

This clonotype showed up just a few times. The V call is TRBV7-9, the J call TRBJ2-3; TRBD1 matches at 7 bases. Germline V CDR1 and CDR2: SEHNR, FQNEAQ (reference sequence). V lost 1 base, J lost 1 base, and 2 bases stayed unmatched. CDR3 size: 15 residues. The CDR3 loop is CASSLEGAGTDTQYF. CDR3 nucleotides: TGTGCCAGCAGCTTAGAGGGGGCGGGCACAGATACGCAGTATTTT.

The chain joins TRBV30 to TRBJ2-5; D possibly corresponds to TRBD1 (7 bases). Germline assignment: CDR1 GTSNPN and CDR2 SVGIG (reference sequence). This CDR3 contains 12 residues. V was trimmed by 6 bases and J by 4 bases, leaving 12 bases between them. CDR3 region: CACTQGGETQYF. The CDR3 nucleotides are TGTGCCTGTACGCAGGGGGGAGAGACCCAGTACTTC.

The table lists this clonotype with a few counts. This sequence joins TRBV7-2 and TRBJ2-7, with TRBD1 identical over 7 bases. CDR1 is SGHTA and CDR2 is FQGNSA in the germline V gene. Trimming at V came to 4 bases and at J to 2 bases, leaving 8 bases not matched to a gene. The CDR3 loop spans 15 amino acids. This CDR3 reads CASSSTGTVTYEQYF. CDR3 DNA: TGTGCCAGCAGCTCAACCGGGACAGTAACCTACGAGCAGTACTTC.

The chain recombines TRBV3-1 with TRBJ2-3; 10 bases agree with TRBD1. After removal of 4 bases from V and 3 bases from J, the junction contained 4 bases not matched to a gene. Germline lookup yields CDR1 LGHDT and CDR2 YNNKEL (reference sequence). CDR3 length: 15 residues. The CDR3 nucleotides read TGTGCCAGCAGCCGGGGGACAGGGGAAACAGATACGCAGTATTTT. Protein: CASSRGTGETDTQYF.

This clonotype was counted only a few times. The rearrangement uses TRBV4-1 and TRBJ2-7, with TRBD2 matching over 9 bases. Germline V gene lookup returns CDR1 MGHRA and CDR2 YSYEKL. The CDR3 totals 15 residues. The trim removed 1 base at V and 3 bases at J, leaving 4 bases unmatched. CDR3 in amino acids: CASSQVTSGNYEQYF. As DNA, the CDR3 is TGCGCCAGCAGCCAAGTGACTAGCGGAAACTACGAGCAGTACTTC.

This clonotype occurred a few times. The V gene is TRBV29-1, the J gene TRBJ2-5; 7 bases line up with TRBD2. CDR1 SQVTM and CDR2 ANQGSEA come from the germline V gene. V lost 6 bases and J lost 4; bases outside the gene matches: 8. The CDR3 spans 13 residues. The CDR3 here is CSVPGPGGETQYF. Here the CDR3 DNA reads TGCAGCGTCCCAGGTCCGGGAGGAGAGACCCAGTACTTC.

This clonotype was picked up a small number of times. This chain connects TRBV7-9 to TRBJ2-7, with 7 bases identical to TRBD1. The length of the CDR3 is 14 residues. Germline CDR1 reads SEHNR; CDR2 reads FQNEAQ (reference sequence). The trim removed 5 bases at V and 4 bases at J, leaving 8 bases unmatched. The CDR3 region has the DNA TGTGCCAGCAGCGAAGGGGCACAGGGGTACGAGCAGTACTTC. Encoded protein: CASSEGAQGYEQYF.

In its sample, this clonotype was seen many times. The CDR3 DNA sequence: TGTGCCAGCAGCAAAGCCGGGACAGTGAGCTCCTACGAGCAGTACTTC. As protein: CASSKAGTVSSYEQYF. V gene TRBV6-1 combines with J gene TRBJ2-7; 7 positions match TRBD1. This CDR3 is 16 amino acids long. The germline V gene encodes CDR1 MNHNS and CDR2 SASEGT. V lost 6 bases, J lost 0 bases, and 11 bases stayed unmatched.

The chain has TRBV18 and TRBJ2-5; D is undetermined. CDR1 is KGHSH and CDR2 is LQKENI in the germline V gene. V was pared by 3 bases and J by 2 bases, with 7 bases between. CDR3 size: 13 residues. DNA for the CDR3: TGTGCCAGCTCACCCCGGCGGCAAGAGACCCAGTACTTC. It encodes CASSPRRQETQYF.

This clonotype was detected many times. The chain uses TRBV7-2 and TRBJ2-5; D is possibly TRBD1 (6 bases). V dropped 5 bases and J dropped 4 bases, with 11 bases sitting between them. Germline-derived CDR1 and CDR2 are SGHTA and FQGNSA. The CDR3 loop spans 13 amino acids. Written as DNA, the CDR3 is TGTGCCAGCAGCCTTGTGGGGGCAGAGACCCAGTACTTC. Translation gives CASSLVGAETQYF. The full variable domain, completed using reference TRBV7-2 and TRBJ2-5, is GAGVSQSPSNKVTEKGKDVELRCDPISGHTALYWYRQSLGQGLEFLIYFQGNSAPDKSGLPSDRFSAERTGGSVSTLTIQRTQQEDSAVYLCASSLVGAETQYFGPGTRLLVL.

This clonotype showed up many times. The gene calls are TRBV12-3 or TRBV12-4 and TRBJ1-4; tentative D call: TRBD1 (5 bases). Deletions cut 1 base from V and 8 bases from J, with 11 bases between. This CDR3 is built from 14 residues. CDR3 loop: CASSLGGTREKLFF. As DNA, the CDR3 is TGTGCCAGCAGTTTAGGTGGGACGAGGGAAAAACTGTTTTTT.

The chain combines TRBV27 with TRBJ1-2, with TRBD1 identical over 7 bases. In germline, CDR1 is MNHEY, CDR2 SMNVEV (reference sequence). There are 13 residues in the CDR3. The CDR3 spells CVSSDTGDYGYTF. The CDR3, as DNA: TGTGTTAGTTCGGATACAGGGGACTATGGCTACACCTTC.